The rows below give T cell receptor beta chains drawn from one sample of a study of Ad26.COV2.S vaccination and SARS-CoV-2 variants. Sequencing was performed with immunoSEQ multiplex PCR; in TCRdb, only in-frame clones are kept and a portion is missing. Found here are under 550,000 clones, roughly 90% of them singletons; the top ten hold 9% to 15%. The input for sequencing was peripheral blood, taken in a trial of Ad26.COV2.S vaccine versus placebo. These receptors originate from a person aged 18-60 years who received the Ad26.COV2.S COVID-19 vaccine or a placebo. The CDR3 runs from the conserved cysteine through the conserved F or W. A D gene is named only where the DNA matches it firmly. Where a row states a size, it is once, few, many or the class of an expanded clone; other rows omit it.

J,size,D,V,CDR3,DNA
TRBJ2-2,many,.,TRBV30,CAWSGGLISNTGELFF,TGTGCCTGGAGTGGCGGTTTGATTTCGAACACCGGGGAGCTGTTTTTT
TRBJ2-7,.,TRBD2,TRBV20-1,CSASWAGGPPYEQYF,TGCAGTGCTAGTTGGGCGGGAGGGCCCCCCTACGAGCAGTACTTC
TRBJ1-2,.,TRBD1,TRBV2,CASSRTGHTF,TGTGCCAGCAGTCGGACAGGTCACACCTTC
TRBJ1-5,.,.,TRBV30,CAWSVWGRDQPQHF,TGTGCCTGGAGTGTGTGGGGGAGGGATCAGCCCCAGCATTTT
TRBJ2-1,.,TRBD1,TRBV27,CASSSTGVEQFF,TGTGCCAGCAGTTCTACAGGGGTCGAGCAGTTCTTC
TRBJ2-1,.,TRBD2,TRBV7-2,CASSLALAGRNEQFF,TGTGCCAGCAGCTTAGCACTAGCGGGAAGGAATGAGCAGTTCTTC
TRBJ2-1,once,.,TRBV4-2,CASSQGQSSYNEQFF,TGTGCCAGCAGCCAAGGACAGAGCTCCTACAATGAGCAGTTCTTC
TRBJ2-2,.,.,TRBV5-1,CASSFNSGNTGELFF,TGCGCCAGCAGCTTCAATAGCGGTAACACCGGGGAGCTGTTTTTT
TRBJ2-1,.,.,TRBV28,CASRALGETYNEQFF,TGTGCCAGCAGGGCGCTGGGGGAGACCTACAATGAGCAGTTCTTC
TRBJ2-1,.,.,TRBV29-1,CSVEPSGEQFF,TGCAGCGTTGAACCGAGTGGTGAGCAGTTCTTC
TRBJ2-5,.,TRBD2,TRBV6-1,CASSEAPSGAQETQYF,TGTGCCAGCAGTGAAGCCCCCAGCGGGGCCCAAGAGACCCAGTACTTC
TRBJ2-2,.,TRBD2,TRBV5-4,CASSFTSGSTGELFF,TGTGCCAGCAGCTTTACTAGCGGGAGCACCGGGGAGCTGTTTTTT
TRBJ2-2,.,.,TRBV7-2,CASRIGGAPGELFF,TGTGCCAGCAGGATAGGGGGTGCTCCCGGGGAGCTGTTTTTT
TRBJ2-5,.,.,TRBV11-2,CASSAQGTPYF,TGTGCCAGCAGCGCCCAGGGGACCCCGTACTTC
TRBJ1-3,.,TRBD1,TRBV4-3,CASSQERQGAGGNTIYF,TGCGCCAGCAGCCAAGAGAGGCAGGGGGCAGGTGGAAACACCATATATTTT
TRBJ2-6,.,TRBD1,TRBV19,CASSIDGWGQSTPLSGANVLTF,TGTGCCAGTAGTATAGATGGGTGGGGACAGTCTACCCCCCTCTCTGGGGCCAACGTCCTGACTTTC
TRBJ1-5,.,.,TRBV6-1,CASSEGGVLNQPQHF,TGTGCCAGCAGTGAAGGGGGGGTCCTTAATCAGCCCCAGCATTTT
TRBJ2-7,.,TRBD1,TRBV15,CATSDREQGAFYEQYF,TGTGCCACCAGCGATCGAGAACAGGGGGCCTTCTACGAGCAGTACTTC
TRBJ1-3,once,.,TRBV6-5,CASSPHSSSGNTIYF,TGTGCCAGCAGTCCTCACTCGAGCTCTGGAAACACCATATATTTT
TRBJ1-1,.,TRBD1,TRBV29-1,CSVDPWGQGADTEAFF,TGCAGCGTTGATCCCTGGGGACAGGGGGCTGACACTGAAGCTTTCTTT
TRBJ1-1,.,TRBD1,TRBV10-3,CASTQGEVNTEAFF,TGTGCCAGTACACAGGGGGAGGTGAACACTGAAGCTTTCTTT
TRBJ2-1,.,TRBD2,TRBV5-1,CASSPGLAGADYNEQFF,TGCGCCAGCAGCCCGGGACTAGCGGGAGCAGATTACAATGAGCAGTTCTTC
TRBJ2-3,once,.,TRBV19,CASKSADTQYF,TGTGCCAGTAAAAGTGCGGATACGCAGTATTTT
TRBJ2-3,.,.,TRBV30,CAWSPGYTQYF,TGTGCCTGGAGTCCTGGGTATACGCAGTATTTT
TRBJ2-7,.,.,TRBV29-1,CSIRDGAYEQYF,TGCAGCATCCGGGACGGGGCCTACGAGCAGTACTTC
TRBJ2-1,.,.,TRBV6-7,CASSLSIRDEQFF,TGTGCCAGCAGTCTCTCAATCCGGGACGAGCAGTTCTTC
TRBJ1-5,.,.,TRBV4-1,CASSQESGESNQPQHF,TGCGCCAGCAGCCAAGAGTCGGGGGAGAGCAATCAGCCCCAGCATTTT
TRBJ2-5,once,TRBD2,TRBV3-1/TRBV3-2,CASSQDSHNGSGRKTQYF,TGTGCCAGCAGCCAAGACTCACACAATGGTAGCGGGAGAAAGACCCAGTACTTC
TRBJ2-2,.,TRBD2,TRBV10-3,CAITGTSGRSGELFF,TGTGCCATCACAGGGACTAGCGGGAGGTCCGGGGAGCTGTTTTTT
TRBJ1-4,.,.,TRBV6-2/TRBV6-3,CASSILRDTSTNEKLFF,TGTGCCAGCAGCATTTTGCGGGACACATCAACTAATGAAAAACTGTTTTTT
TRBJ1-6,once,.,TRBV27,CASRLQATNSPLHF,TGTGCCAGCAGACTCCAGGCTACTAATTCACCCCTCCACTTT
TRBJ1-6,.,.,TRBV10-3,CAISESAGGENSPLHF,TGTGCCATCAGTGAGTCAGCCGGGGGAGAAAATTCACCCCTCCACTTT
TRBJ1-3,.,.,TRBV15,CATSRGQGLGNTIYF,TGTGCCACCAGCAGAGGTCAGGGGCTTGGAAACACCATATATTTT
TRBJ2-4,.,.,TRBV25-1,CASSEAGGKNIQYF,TGTGCCAGCAGTGAGGCAGGAGGAAAAAACATTCAGTACTTC
TRBJ2-7,.,.,TRBV7-9,CASSRIREWEQYF,TGTGCCAGCTCGAGAATCCGGGAGTGGGAGCAGTACTTC
TRBJ2-3,.,TRBD2,TRBV19,CASREAGVSDTQYF,TGTGCCAGTAGAGAGGCGGGAGTATCTGATACGCAGTATTTT
TRBJ1-1,once,TRBD1,TRBV6-2/TRBV6-3,CASSTGQGAPNTEAFF,TGTGCCAGCAGTACCGGACAGGGGGCGCCGAACACTGAAGCTTTCTTT
TRBJ2-7,.,.,TRBV5-1,CASSLLGSYEQYF,TGCGCCAGCAGCTTGCTGGGCAGCTACGAGCAGTACTTC
TRBJ1-4,.,.,TRBV18,CASSPREREKLFF,TGTGCCAGCTCACCACGGGAACGGGAAAAACTGTTTTTT
TRBJ2-2,.,.,TRBV6-5,CATSRVGELFF,TGTGCCACGTCCAGGGTCGGGGAGCTGTTTTTT
TRBJ1-1,.,.,TRBV2,CASSVNRNTEAFF,TGTGCCAGCAGTGTTAACAGGAACACTGAAGCTTTCTTT
TRBJ2-3,once,TRBD1,TRBV6-2/TRBV6-3,CASSYPGQGITSLTDTQYF,TGTGCCAGCAGTTATCCCGGACAGGGAATAACTAGCCTCACAGATACGCAGTATTTT
TRBJ2-7,.,TRBD1,TRBV30,CALTTGRYEQYF,TGTGCCCTCACGACAGGGCGCTACGAGCAGTACTTC
TRBJ1-2,.,.,TRBV21-1,CASNRLYGYTF,TGTGCCAGCAACCGACTTTATGGCTACACCTTC
TRBJ2-6,.,.,TRBV12-5,CASGPGESGANVLTF,TGTGCTAGTGGTCCAGGGGAATCAGGGGCCAACGTCCTGACTTTC
TRBJ2-5,.,TRBD2,TRBV12-3/TRBV12-4,CASSLVGGETQYF,TGTGCCAGCAGTTTAGTGGGGGGGGAGACCCAGTACTTC
TRBJ1-1,.,.,TRBV19,CASSIGPTRNTEAFF,TGTGCCAGTAGTATTGGCCCCACAAGGAACACTGAAGCTTTCTTT
TRBJ1-6,.,.,TRBV6-6,CASSDRSLHF,TGTGCCAGCAGTGACCGGTCCCTCCACTTT
TRBJ2-2,.,TRBD2,TRBV28,CASSLGPPSGRRSGELFF,TGTGCCAGCAGTTTGGGCCCTCCTAGCGGGAGGCGGTCCGGGGAGCTGTTTTTT
TRBJ2-7,.,.,TRBV12-3/TRBV12-4,CASRRKSSSEQYF,TGTGCCAGCAGAAGAAAGAGCTCTTCCGAGCAGTACTTC
TRBJ2-7,.,TRBD1,TRBV28,CASSQGALEQYF,TGTGCCAGCAGCCAGGGGGCCCTCGAGCAGTACTTC